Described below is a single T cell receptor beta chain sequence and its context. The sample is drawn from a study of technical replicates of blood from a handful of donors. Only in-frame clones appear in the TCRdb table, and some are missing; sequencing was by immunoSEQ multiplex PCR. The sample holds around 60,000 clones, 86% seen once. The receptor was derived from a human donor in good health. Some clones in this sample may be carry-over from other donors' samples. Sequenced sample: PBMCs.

CDR3: CASSQDGFNQPQHF. In DNA form, the CDR3 reads TGTGCCAGCTCCCAGGATGGGTTCAATCAGCCCCAGCATTTT. The chain links TRBV18 to TRBJ1-5; no reliable D call. This CDR3 comprises 14 residues. V lost 6 bases to trimming and J lost 3 bases, with 12 bases between them. Germline V lookup: CDR1 KGHSH, CDR2 LQKENI. Variable domain in full (rest from reference TRBV18 and TRBJ1-5): NAGVMQNPRHLVRRRGQEARLRCSPMKGHSHVYWYRQLPEEGLKFMVYLQKENIIDESGMPKERFSAEFPKEGPSILRIQQVVRGDSAAYFCASSQDGFNQPQHFGDGTRLSIL.